Described below is a single T cell receptor beta chain sequence and its context. As originally analysed: It was from reference gene primer amplification that nucleated cell counts were estimated. Libraries were prepared by immunoSEQ multiplex PCR; TCRdb keeps only in-frame clonotypes and omits some of them. The V and J calls and clone size come from that table; D and trimming were worked out from the DNA. The sample holds some 26,000 clones; about four fifths are singletons and the top ten take 65% to 80%. The data were obtained in a study of blood T cell repertoires in COVID-19. Study-level background: Acute and convalescent COVID-19 specimens originated in the United States, Italy and Spain. From T cells, B-cell-depleted T cells, or PBMCs came the material, which was cDNA or gDNA.

The sequence came from a man between 70 and 80 years old with acute or convalescent COVID-19. The sequenced material came from peripheral blood.

CDR3 sequence reads: CASRPTRSNSPLHF. The CDR3 DNA sequence: TGTGCCAGCAGACCGACACGGTCTAATTCACCCCTCCACTTT. This chain links TRBV3-1 (or the pseudogene TRBV3-2) with TRBJ1-6; D not certain. CDR1 is LGHDT and CDR2 is YNNKEL in the germline V gene (reference sequence). This CDR3 has 14 residues. V was trimmed by 6 bases and J by 6 bases, leaving 12 bases between them.